This T cell receptor (beta chain) was captured by sequencing in a study of graft-versus-host responses after intestinal transplantation. This clone was seen only a few times. The antigen remains undetermined. CDR3 length: 13 residues. Germline CDR1 MDHEN, CDR2 SYDVKM. V was pared by 6 bases and J by 4 bases, with 12 bases between. The table came from immunoSEQ multiplex PCR; TCRdb's copy has only in-frame clones and leaves some out. This table holds about 46,000 clones, 85% to 95% found once. Study findings and constraints: Early post-transplant declines in HvG were associated with peak levels of circulating GvH clones.

The sequence came from a human patient who received an intestinal transplant, so some T cells may come from the graft donor. Sequences were derived from PBMCs, sampled around 27 months after a first intestinal transplant, on the day of a second. The V gene is TRBV28, the J gene TRBJ1-2; D remains unclear. The DNA for the CDR3 is TGTGCCAGCAGCCTAGTTGGGTCCTATGGCTACACCTTC. Translating gives CASSLVGSYGYTF.